This T cell receptor beta chain came from a study of T cells in Graves' hyperthyroidism and ophthalmopathy. General study results and limits: Appearing also in blood were most of the thyroid clonotypes expanded above 0.001.

Criteria for exclusion of patients were uncontrolled infection, other autoimmune disease, pregnancy or lactation. Regions amplified from RNA transcripts were the TCR beta CDR3 regions. HTBI primers were employed in a first-round RT-PCR of the TCR CDR3. TCRdb reprocessed the multiplex PCR reads with MiXCR, giving one entry per CDR3 protein. Of 250,000 or so distinct CDR3 sequences listed, about 15% are singletons. This clonotype was recorded many times. No antigen is known for it. The germline CDR1 and CDR2 sequences are WSHSY and SAAADI. This CDR3 region has 14 residues. V was cut by 4 bases and J by 6 bases, with 13 bases left in between.

The sample taken for sequencing was blood. V is TRBV10-2 and J is TRBJ1-5, with D possibly matching TRBD1 (6 bases). This TCR came from a woman younger than 30 with Graves' ophthalmopathy. The CDR3: CASSVGGPGQPQHF. CDR3 sequence (DNA): TGCGCCAGCAGTGTGGGGGGCCCAGGTCAGCCCCAGCATTTT.